Detailed here is one TCR beta chain. A single record per CDR3 protein comes from TCRdb applying MiXCR to the RT-PCR reads. Among under 200,000 distinct CDR3 sequences, about 12% were seen once, and the ten largest hold around 32%. This entry is derived from a study of response to subunit inactivated influenza vaccine. This CDR3 comprises 13 residues. V gave up 4 bases and J gave up 6 bases, with 14 bases separating them. Germline lookup yields CDR1 SGDLS and CDR2 YYNGEE. The same data also contributed to another study, on T cells expressing NK-cell markers. This second report adds: cDNA encoding TCR beta was synthesized via 5'RACE template switching incorporating UMIs. Just one sequenced donor of eight was HCMV-seronegative, while seven were seropositive. A range of roughly 1.0-8% of CD8+ T cells consisted of dominant NKG2C+ clonotypes in more than five donors. The study left the HCMV specificity of expanded NKG2C+ T cell clones unresolved.

The receptor was isolated from a man in his fifties or sixties who received an inactivated influenza vaccine. The input for sequencing was CD8+ T cells sorted from PBMCs, taken roughly 12 days after vaccination. V gene TRBV9 combines with J gene TRBJ2-7; D is unresolved. The CDR3 DNA reads as TGTGCCAGCAGCCCACCCTCCGGGCCCGAGCAGTACTTC. Residues: CASSPPSGPEQYF. Looking up the rest from reference TRBV9 and TRBJ2-7 gives the full variable domain: DSGVTQTPKHLITATGQRVTLRCSPRSGDLSVYWYQQSLDQGLQFLIQYYNGEERAKGNILERFSAQQFPDLHSELNLSSLELGDSALYFCASSPPSGPEQYFGPGTRLTVT.